This T cell receptor beta chain was documented in a study of PD-1 blockade in classical Hodgkin lymphoma. Regarding the study as a whole: It was reported that newly diagnosed patients had less baseline TCR diversity than healthy donors. The causes of the repertoire differences, possibly disease activity or prior therapy, remain undefined.

Documented time point: newly diagnosed, previously untreated cHL patient sample. What served as comparison were PBMCs in newly diagnosed, untreated classical Hodgkin lymphoma. To note about this clone: What it recognizes is unknown.

Trimming took off 3 bases at V and 6 bases at J, with 10 bases between the two ends. The CDR3 length is 13 residues. Germline V lookup: CDR1 MNHEY, CDR2 SMNVEV (reference sequence). Using immunoSEQ multiplex PCR, the repertoire was profiled, and TCRdb retains in-frame clones only, with some absent. The sample has approximately 30,000 clones; roughly nine tenths are singletons. This chain uses TRBV27 with TRBJ2-3; D remains unclear. This sequence was found in a human donor with classical Hodgkin lymphoma. The sample comprised peripheral blood mononuclear cells (PBMCs). The CDR3 region has the DNA TGTGCCAGCAGTTTGGAAAGGGCCGATACGCAGTATTTT. Residues: CASSLERADTQYF.